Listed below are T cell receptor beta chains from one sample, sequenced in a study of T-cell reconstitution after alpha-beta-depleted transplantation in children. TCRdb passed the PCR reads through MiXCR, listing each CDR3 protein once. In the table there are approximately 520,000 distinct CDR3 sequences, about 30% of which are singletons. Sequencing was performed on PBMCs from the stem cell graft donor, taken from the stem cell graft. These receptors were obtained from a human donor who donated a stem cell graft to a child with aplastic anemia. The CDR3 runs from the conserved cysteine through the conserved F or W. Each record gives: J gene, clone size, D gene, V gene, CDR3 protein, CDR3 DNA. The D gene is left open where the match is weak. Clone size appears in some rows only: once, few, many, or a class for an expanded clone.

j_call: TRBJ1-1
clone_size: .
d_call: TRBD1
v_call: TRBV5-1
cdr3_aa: CASSYSGGGMNTEAFF
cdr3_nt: TGCGCCAGCAGCTACTCAGGGGGTGGGATGAACACTGAAGCTTTCTTT

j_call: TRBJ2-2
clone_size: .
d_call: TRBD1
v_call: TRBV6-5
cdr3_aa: CASSYGTEGRSGELFF
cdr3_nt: TGTGCCAGCAGTTACGGGACAGAGGGAAGGTCCGGGGAGCTGTTTTTT

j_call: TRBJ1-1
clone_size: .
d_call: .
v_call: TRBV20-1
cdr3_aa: CSARTDRMNTEAFF
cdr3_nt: TGCAGTGCTAGGACAGACAGGATGAACACTGAAGCTTTCTTT

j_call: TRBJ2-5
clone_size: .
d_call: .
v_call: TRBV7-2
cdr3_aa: CASSLGSGETQYF
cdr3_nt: TGTGCCAGCAGCTTAGGGAGTGGGGAGACCCAGTACTTC

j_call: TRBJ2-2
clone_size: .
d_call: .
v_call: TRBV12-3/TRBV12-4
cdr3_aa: CASSLRDTGELFF
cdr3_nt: TGTGCCAGCAGTTTACGGGACACCGGGGAGCTGTTTTTT

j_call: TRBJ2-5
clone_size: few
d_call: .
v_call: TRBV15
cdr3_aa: CATSRARSGGQTQYF
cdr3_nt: TGTGCCACCAGCAGGGCTCGCTCCGGGGGCCAGACCCAGTACTTC

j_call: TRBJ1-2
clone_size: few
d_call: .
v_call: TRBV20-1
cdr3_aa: CSASRGINYGYTF
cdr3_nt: TGCAGTGCTAGCCGGGGGATTAACTATGGCTACACCTTC

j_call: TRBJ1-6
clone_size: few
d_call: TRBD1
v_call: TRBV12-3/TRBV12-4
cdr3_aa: CASSLRRGRQGLNSPLHF
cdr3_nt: TGTGCCAGCAGTTTAAGGCGCGGACGACAGGGATTGAATTCACCCCTCCACTTT

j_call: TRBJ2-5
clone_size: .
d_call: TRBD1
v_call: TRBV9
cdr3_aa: CASSVAADRGWETQYF
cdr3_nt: TGTGCCAGCAGCGTAGCTGCGGACAGGGGATGGGAGACCCAGTACTTC

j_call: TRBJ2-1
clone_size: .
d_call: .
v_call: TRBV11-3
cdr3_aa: CASSPDASGFEQFF
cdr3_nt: TGTGCCAGCAGCCCCGATGCATCGGGCTTTGAGCAGTTCTTC

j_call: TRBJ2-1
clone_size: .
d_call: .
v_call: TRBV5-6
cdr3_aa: CASSQTRNEQFF
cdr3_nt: TGTGCCAGCAGTCAAACCCGCAATGAGCAGTTCTTC

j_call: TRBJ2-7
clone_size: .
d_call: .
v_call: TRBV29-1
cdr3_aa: CSVYGHEQYF
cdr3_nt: TGCAGCGTGTATGGCCACGAGCAGTACTTC

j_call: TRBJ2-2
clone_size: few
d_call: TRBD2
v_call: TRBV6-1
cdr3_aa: CASSDQGTSGNTGELFF
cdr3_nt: TGTGCCAGCAGTGACCAGGGGACTAGCGGGAACACCGGGGAGCTGTTTTTT

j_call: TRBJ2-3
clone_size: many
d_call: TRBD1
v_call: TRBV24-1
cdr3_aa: CATGTGGTDTQYF
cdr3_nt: TGTGCCACCGGGACAGGGGGCACAGATACGCAGTATTTT

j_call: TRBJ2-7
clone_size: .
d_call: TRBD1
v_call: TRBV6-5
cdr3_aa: CASSFLGRNGQGYEQYF
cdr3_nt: TGTGCCAGCAGTTTTTTGGGGAGGAACGGACAGGGATACGAGCAGTACTTC

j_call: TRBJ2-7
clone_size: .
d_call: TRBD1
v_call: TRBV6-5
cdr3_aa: CASSYGTGALDEQYF
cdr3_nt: TGTGCCAGCAGTTACGGGACAGGGGCCCTCGACGAGCAGTACTTC

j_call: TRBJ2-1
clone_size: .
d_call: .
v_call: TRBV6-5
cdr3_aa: CASRYGGPSSYNEQFF
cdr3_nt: TGTGCCAGCAGATACGGCGGGCCTTCCTCCTACAATGAGCAGTTCTTC

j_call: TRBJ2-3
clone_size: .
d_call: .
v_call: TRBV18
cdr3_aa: CASSQADTDTQYF
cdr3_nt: TGTGCCAGCTCACAAGCAGACACAGATACGCAGTATTTT

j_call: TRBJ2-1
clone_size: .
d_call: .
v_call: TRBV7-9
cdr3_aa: CASSTGLMRLFNNEQFF
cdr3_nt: TGTGCCAGCAGCACCGGACTAATGAGATTATTTAACAATGAGCAGTTCTTC

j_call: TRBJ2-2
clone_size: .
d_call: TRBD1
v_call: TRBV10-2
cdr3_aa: CASSDGQGNTGELFF
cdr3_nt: TGCGCCAGCAGTGACGGACAGGGTAACACCGGGGAGCTGTTTTTT

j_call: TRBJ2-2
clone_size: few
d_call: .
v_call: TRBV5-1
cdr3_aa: CASSLIGRDLTGELFF
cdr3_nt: TGCGCCAGCAGCTTGATCGGCAGGGACCTCACCGGGGAGCTGTTTTTT

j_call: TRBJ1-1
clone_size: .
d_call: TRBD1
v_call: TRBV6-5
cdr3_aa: CASSYGQGLQTEAFF
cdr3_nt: TGTGCCAGCAGTTACGGACAGGGACTACAGACTGAAGCTTTCTTT

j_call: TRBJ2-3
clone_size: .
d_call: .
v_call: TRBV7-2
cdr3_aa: CASSLGPVVTQYF
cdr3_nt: TGTGCCAGCAGCTTAGGCCCCGTGGTTACGCAGTATTTT

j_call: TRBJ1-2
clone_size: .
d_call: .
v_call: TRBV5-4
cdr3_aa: CASSAPGLVYGYTF
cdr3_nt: TGTGCCAGCAGCGCCCCAGGGTTGGTCTATGGCTACACCTTC

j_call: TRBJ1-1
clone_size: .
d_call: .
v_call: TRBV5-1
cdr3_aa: CASSTNQGRNTEAFF
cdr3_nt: TGCGCCAGCAGCACAAATCAGGGCAGGAACACTGAAGCTTTCTTT